The 6 T cell receptor beta chains listed next were all sequenced from one sample in a study of CD4 T cell repertoires in COVID-19. TCRdb's table, derived via immunoSEQ multiplex PCR, lists solely in-frame clones and lacks some. The sample has approximately 75,000 clones, 83% seen once. The sample in question was CD4+ T cells from peripheral blood, obtained after recovery from COVID-19. These TCRs come from a human donor who had COVID-19.

The chain carries TRBV6-1 and TRBJ1-2; D unresolved. The CDR3 is 16 amino acids. The V end lost 1 base, the J end lost 7 bases, and 19 bases lay between the germline ends. Germline-derived CDR1 and CDR2 are MNHNS and SASEGT. CDR3 in DNA: TGTGCCAGCAGTGAAGGTTTCGGGCAGCCCGGTATTGGCTACACCTTC. This sequence encodes CASSEGFGQPGIGYTF.

The table lists this clone with a few counts. This chain uses TRBV12-5 with TRBJ1-1; maybe TRBD1 (5 bases). V was pared by 2 bases and J by 1 base, with 17 bases between. Germline V lookup: CDR1 LGHNT, CDR2 FRNRAP. The CDR3 is 17 residues long. CDR3 bases: TGTGCTAGTGGTTTGACTCCGGGCGGGGCGGGGAACACTGAAGCTTTCTTT. Protein sequence: CASGLTPGGAGNTEAFF.

CDR3 sequence reads: CASSLGWPLSEQFF. In DNA, the CDR3 is TGTGCCAGCAGCCTAGGATGGCCCTTGTCCGAGCAGTTCTTC. The chain employs TRBV7-2 and TRBJ2-1; no reliable D call. V lost 5 bases and J 10 bases, leaving 18 bases between the germline ends. Germline V gene sequence: CDR1 SGHTA, CDR2 FQGNSA. CDR3 length: 14 residues. The entire variable domain, with the rest obtained from reference TRBV7-2 and TRBJ2-1, is as follows: GAGVSQSPSNKVTEKGKDVELRCDPISGHTALYWYRQSLGQGLEFLIYFQGNSAPDKSGLPSDRFSAERTGGSVSTLTIQRTQQEDSAVYLCASSLGWPLSEQFFGPGTRLTVL.

The chain is built from TRBV24-1 and TRBJ1-3; D remains unclear. The CDR3 consists of 12 residues. CDR1 is KGHDR and CDR2 is SFDVKD in the germline V gene. Trimming left V 3 bases short and J 4 bases short, with 3 bases between. Here the CDR3 reads CATSDDGNTIYF. The CDR3 coding sequence is TGTGCCACCAGTGATGACGGAAACACCATATATTTT.

The chain recombines TRBV11-2 with TRBJ2-7; a weak D match, TRBD2 (6 bases). The CDR3 sequence is 14 residues long. V dropped 5 bases and J dropped 3 bases, with 14 bases sitting between them. Germline CDR1 reads SGHAT; CDR2 reads FQNNGV. CDR3 in amino acids: CASSLNSGDYEQYF. The CDR3 DNA is TGTGCCAGCAGCCTCAATTCGGGGGACTACGAGCAGTACTTC.

V gene TRBV27 combines with J gene TRBJ2-5; perhaps TRBD2 as D (6 bases). The CDR3 covers 15 residues. Germline CDR1 is MNHEY and CDR2 is SMNVEV (reference sequence). V was shortened by 4 bases and J by 4 bases, with 16 bases between the two germline ends. The CDR3 protein is CASSSLRGLRETQYF. In DNA, the CDR3 is TGTGCCAGCAGTTCGTTGCGGGGACTGAGAGAGACCCAGTACTTC.